This T cell receptor (beta chain) originates from a study of blood T cell repertoires in COVID-19. As for the study in general: Donors in the United States, Italy and Spain gave samples during acute or convalescent COVID-19. PBMCs, B-cell-depleted T cells, or T cells provided the cDNA or gDNA that made up the material.

Germline V gene sequence: CDR1 MDHEN, CDR2 SYDVKM. The CDR3 spans 15 residues. V dropped 6 bases and J dropped 2; count of bases not matched to a gene: 6. Authors' processing steps: Quantification of nucleated cells was approximated via reference gene primer amplification. The table came from immunoSEQ multiplex PCR; TCRdb's copy has only in-frame clones and leaves some out. D and trimming come from the DNA, and the V and J calls and clone size come from that table. Of about 120,000 clones listed, approximately 89% are singletons. This chain links TRBV28 with TRBJ2-3, with 9 bases that match TRBD2. Sequenced: peripheral blood. The origin of this receptor is a middle-aged man with acute or convalescent COVID-19. CDR3 residues: CASSESGGTTDTQYF. In DNA, the CDR3 is TGTGCCAGCAGCGAGAGCGGGGGGACCACAGATACGCAGTATTTT.